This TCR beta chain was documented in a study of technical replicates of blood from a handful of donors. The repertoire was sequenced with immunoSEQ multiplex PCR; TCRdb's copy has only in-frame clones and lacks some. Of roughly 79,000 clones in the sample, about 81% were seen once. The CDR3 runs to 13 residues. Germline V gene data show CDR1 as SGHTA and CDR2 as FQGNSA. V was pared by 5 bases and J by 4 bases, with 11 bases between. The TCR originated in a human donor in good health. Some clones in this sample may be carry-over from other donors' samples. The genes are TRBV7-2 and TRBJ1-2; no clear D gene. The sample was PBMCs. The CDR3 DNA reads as TGTGCCAGCAGCAAACAGTCCCCCTATGGCTACACCTTC. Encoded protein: CASSKQSPYGYTF. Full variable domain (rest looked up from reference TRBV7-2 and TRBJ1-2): GAGVSQSPSNKVTEKGKDVELRCDPISGHTALYWYRQSLGQGLEFLIYFQGNSAPDKSGLPSDRFSAERTGGSVSTLTIQRTQQEDSAVYLCASSKQSPYGYTFGSGTRLTVV.